A single sample gave rise to the 23 T cell receptor beta chains below, sequenced in a study of response to subunit inactivated influenza vaccine (dated by TCRdb to the late 2010s). The library was generated by RT-PCR. Sequencing used an Illumina HiSeq 2500. The public reads were reanalyzed by TCRdb: fastp trimming at Q25, MiXCR alignment, in-frame beta chains only. Records with the same CDR3 protein are collapsed into one entry carrying the most frequent genes and DNA. This sample comprises more than 450,000 distinct CDR3 sequences, about 12% of them detected only once. Roughly 10% of the sample belongs to the ten largest clones. This specimen was PBMCs from blood, taken on the day of vaccination. These receptors were collected from a man in his forties or fifties who received an inactivated influenza vaccine. Donor details come from another sample of the same person, matched by shared clones.

V and J are TRBV5-6 and TRBJ1-1; 9 bases agree with TRBD1. V lost 3 bases, J lost 8 bases, and 5 bases stayed unmatched. The CDR3 has 13 residues. Germline CDR1 is SGHDT and CDR2 is YYEEEE. DNA of the CDR3: TGTGCCAGCAGCTGGACAGGGGTACCCGAAGCTTTCTTT. This sequence encodes CASSWTGVPEAFF. Combining the CDR3 with reference TRBV5-6 and TRBJ1-1 gives the whole variable domain DAGVTQSPTHLIKTRGQQVTLRCSPKSGHDTVSWYQQALGQGPQFIFQYYEEEERQRGNFPDRFSGHQFPNYSSELNVNALLLGDSALYLCASSWTGVPEAFFGQGTRLTVV.

This clonotype was detected many times. The rearrangement uses TRBV29-1 and TRBJ1-1; no clear D. CDR3 length: 11 amino acids. Trimming removed 1 base at V and 1 base at J, with 1 base between. Germline V gene sequence: CDR1 SQVTM, CDR2 ANQGSEA. CDR3: CSVEANTEAFF. The CDR3 nucleotides read TGCAGCGTTGAAGCGAACACTGAAGCTTTCTTT.

This chain links TRBV27 with TRBJ2-3; no definite D call. Germline CDR1 is MNHEY and CDR2 is SMNVEV (reference sequence). The V end was cut by 3 bases, the J end by 1 base, with 8 bases between. This CDR3 is built from 14 residues. Here the CDR3 reads CASSFGIGTDTQYF. CDR3 DNA: TGTGCCAGCAGTTTTGGGATAGGCACAGATACGCAGTATTTT.

This clonotype was found a few times. This chain joins TRBV12-3 or TRBV12-4 and TRBJ2-2; 11 bases are a match to TRBD1. The CDR3 extends over 15 amino acids. Germline trimming cut 6 bases from V and 4 bases from J; bases unmatched to any gene: 4. CDR3 nucleotide sequence: TGTGCCAGCAGCCCGGACAGGGGGCTCACCGGGGAGCTGTTTTTT. This sequence encodes CASSPDRGLTGELFF.

This chain links TRBV7-2 with TRBJ2-7; 7 positions match TRBD2. The V gene end was trimmed by 2 bases and the J gene end by 2 bases; junction bases not matched to a gene: 6. Germline V gene data show CDR1 as SGHTA and CDR2 as FQGNSA. The length of the CDR3 is 15 residues. CDR3 bases: TGTGCCAGCAGCTTACTCGGGAGCGGGGCCTACGAGCAGTACTTC. Translated: CASSLLGSGAYEQYF. Filled out from reference TRBV7-2 and TRBJ2-7, the complete variable domain reads GAGVSQSPSNKVTEKGKDVELRCDPISGHTALYWYRQSLGQGLEFLIYFQGNSAPDKSGLPSDRFSAERTGGSVSTLTIQRTQQEDSAVYLCASSLLGSGAYEQYFGPGTRLTVT.

V and J are TRBV12-3 or TRBV12-4 and TRBJ2-1, with 10 bases identical to TRBD2. The CDR3 totals 16 residues. The V segment lost 6 bases and the J segment 5 bases; nucleotides outside the gene matches: 10. CDR3 sequence reads: CASRPTGLAYNNEQFF. CDR3 in DNA: TGTGCCAGCAGGCCTACGGGACTAGCGTACAACAATGAGCAGTTCTTC.

This clonotype has at least ten counts. The chain recombines TRBV28 with TRBJ2-1, with a tentative D call TRBD1 (6 bases). The germline V gene has CDR1 MDHEN and CDR2 SYDVKM. This CDR3 is built from 15 residues. Trimming removed 2 bases from V and 10 bases from J, with 18 bases in between. In DNA form, the CDR3 reads TGTGCCAGCAGTTTAAGTCTCACAGGGTTTCGCGAGCAGTTCTTC. Protein product: CASSLSLTGFREQFF.

The chain carries TRBV20-1 and TRBJ1-4, with D uncertain. Trimming took off 6 bases at V and 0 bases at J, with 8 bases between the two ends. The CDR3 totals 13 residues. Germline loops: CDR1 DFQATT, CDR2 SNEGSKA (reference sequence). CDR3 in DNA: TGCAGTGCAACCAGCGCAACTAATGAAAAACTGTTTTTT. This codes for CSATSATNEKLFF.

The chain recombines TRBV12-3 or TRBV12-4 with TRBJ1-5, with no clear D. The V gene lost 6 bases and the J gene lost 2 bases, with 17 bases spanning the gap. This CDR3 spans 16 amino acids. CDR3 amino acids: CASSRQWAIGNQPQHF. DNA for the CDR3: TGTGCCAGCAGCCGTCAATGGGCGATAGGCAATCAGCCCCAGCATTTT.

The chain couples TRBV27 to TRBJ2-7; D is undetermined. The CDR3 has 17 amino acids. Trimming took off 1 base at V and 0 bases at J, with 16 bases between the two ends. Germline lookup yields CDR1 MNHEY and CDR2 SMNVEV (reference sequence). The CDR3 DNA reads TGTGCCAGCAGTTTATGGTTCGGTTCTAGGAGCTCCTACGAGCAGTACTTC. It specifies CASSLWFGSRSSYEQYF.

The chain couples TRBV28 to TRBJ1-5, with 8 bases matching TRBD1. CDR3 length equals 17 residues. Trimming took 2 bases from V and 0 from J; bases not matched to a gene: 6. The germline CDR1 and CDR2 sequences are MDHEN and SYDVKM. The CDR3, as DNA: TGTGCCAGCAGTTTACCGGGACAGGCTTATAGCAATCAGCCCCAGCATTTT. The encoded protein is CASSLPGQAYSNQPQHF.

The sample holds one count of this clonotype. V gene TRBV3-1 combines with J gene TRBJ2-3, with TRBD2 identical over 7 bases. The V segment lost 3 bases and the J segment 8 bases; nucleotides outside the gene matches: 2. This CDR3 is 12 amino acids long. Germline V gene data show CDR1 as LGHDT and CDR2 as YNNKEL (reference sequence). DNA of the CDR3: TGTGCCAGCAGCCAGGGGGAGGGTACGCAGTATTTT. Its translation: CASSQGEGTQYF.

The chain couples TRBV2 to TRBJ2-1, with unresolved D. CDR3 length: 12 residues. Between the trimmed V and J ends, which lost 3 bases and 8 bases, there was a span of 8 bases. The germline gives CDR1 SNHLY, CDR2 FYNNEI. The CDR3 DNA reads TGTGCCAGCAGTGACAGGAAGGATGAGCAGTTCTTC. Protein: CASSDRKDEQFF.

This clonotype was seen repeatedly, ten times or more. V is TRBV28 and J is TRBJ1-1, with a weak D call TRBD1 (5 bases). CDR1 and CDR2 (germline): MDHEN, SYDVKM. The CDR3 has 13 amino acids. V was shortened by 5 bases and J by 7 bases, with 14 bases between the two germline ends. The CDR3 reads CASSPPGQGEAFF. The CDR3 DNA follows: TGTGCCAGCAGTCCCCCGGGGCAGGGTGAAGCTTTCTTT.

This chain connects TRBV11-2 to TRBJ1-1; D not resolved. Per germline, CDR1 SGHAT and CDR2 FQNNGV. V lost 1 base and J 7 bases, leaving 13 bases between the germline ends. The CDR3 loop spans 14 amino acids. As DNA, the CDR3 is TGTGCCAGCAGCTTAGGGGTCGTCAGGCTTGAAGCTTTCTTT. This sequence encodes CASSLGVVRLEAFF.

Many counts were recorded for this clonotype. V is TRBV7-2 and J is TRBJ1-5; unclear D gene. Trimming removed 1 base at V and 5 bases at J, with 12 bases between. This CDR3 region has 15 residues. Germline V CDR1 and CDR2: SGHTA, FQGNSA. The CDR3 sequence: CASSLETSPDQPQHF. DNA for the CDR3: TGTGCCAGCAGCTTAGAAACCAGTCCCGATCAGCCCCAGCATTTT.

J is TRBJ2-1 and V is TRBV9; 11 positions agree with TRBD2. Germline V lookup: CDR1 SGDLS, CDR2 YYNGEE. The CDR3 loop spans 16 amino acids. Unmatched junction bases numbered 7, after V lost 3 bases and J lost 5 bases. CDR3 in amino acids: CASSGPSGGPHNEQFF. The DNA of the CDR3 is TGTGCCAGCAGCGGGCCTAGCGGGGGGCCCCACAATGAGCAGTTCTTC. The full variable domain, in which reference TRBV9 and TRBJ2-1 provide the parts outside the CDR3, is DSGVTQTPKHLITATGQRVTLRCSPRSGDLSVYWYQQSLDQGLQFLIQYYNGEERAKGNILERFSAQQFPDLHSELNLSSLELGDSALYFCASSGPSGGPHNEQFFGPGTRLTVL.

This chain's CDR3 is CASRKQGAHGYTF. The CDR3 nucleotides are TGTGCCAGCAGAAAACAGGGGGCCCATGGCTACACCTTC. This rearrangement joins TRBV12-3 or TRBV12-4 to TRBJ1-2; 9 bases map to TRBD1. V was clipped by 6 bases and J by 6 bases; unmatched bases: 5. The CDR3 is 13 amino acids.

The sample holds a few counts of this clonotype. This chain connects TRBV20-1 to TRBJ1-2, with D uncertain. This CDR3 is 16 amino acids long. In germline, CDR1 is DFQATT, CDR2 SNEGSKA (reference sequence). Trimming stripped 0 bases from V and 5 bases from J, with 19 bases between. In DNA, the CDR3 is TGCAGTGCTAGAGATTTTCTCTCCCTGACGCTGTATGGCTACACCTTC. Protein sequence: CSARDFLSLTLYGYTF.

The chain couples TRBV10-3 to TRBJ2-2, with 13 bases fitting TRBD2. After removal of 6 bases from V and 0 bases from J, the junction contained 4 bases not matched to a gene. Per germline, CDR1 ENHRY and CDR2 SYGVKD. CDR3 size: 17 residues. In nucleotides, the CDR3 is TGTGCCATCAGGGCCGGGACTAGCGGGGCGAACACCGGGGAGCTGTTTTTT. Translated: CAIRAGTSGANTGELFF.

At least ten counts were recorded for this clonotype. This chain links TRBV5-5 with TRBJ2-7; D might be TRBD1 (6 bases). Germline values: CDR1 SGHKS, CDR2 YYEKEE (reference sequence). This CDR3 spans 14 amino acids. Trimming took 4 bases from V and 4 from J, leaving 15 bases between them. DNA for the CDR3: TGTGCCAGCAGCCCGCAGGGGAGTAGGTACGAGCAGTACTTC. It translates to CASSPQGSRYEQYF.

The chain couples TRBV6-2 or TRBV6-3 to TRBJ1-5; 8 bases match TRBD1. Germline values: CDR1 MNHEY, CDR2 SVGEGT. The trim removed 0 bases at V and 6 bases at J, leaving 7 bases unmatched. CDR3 size: 16 residues. The CDR3 spells CASSYSAGGITQPQHF. CDR3 coding DNA: TGTGCCAGCAGTTACTCGGCAGGGGGCATTACTCAGCCCCAGCATTTT.

In this sample, this clonotype turned up a few times. This sequence joins TRBV5-1 and TRBJ2-7, with TRBD1 identical over 8 bases. The length of the CDR3 is 15 residues. Losses at the gene ends were 7 bases for V and 0 bases for J; bases not matched to a gene: 9. CDR1 is SGHRS and CDR2 is YFSETQ in the germline V gene. CDR3 region: CASGPDRAASYEQYF. Here the CDR3 DNA reads TGCGCCAGCGGACCGGACAGGGCCGCCTCCTACGAGCAGTACTTC.